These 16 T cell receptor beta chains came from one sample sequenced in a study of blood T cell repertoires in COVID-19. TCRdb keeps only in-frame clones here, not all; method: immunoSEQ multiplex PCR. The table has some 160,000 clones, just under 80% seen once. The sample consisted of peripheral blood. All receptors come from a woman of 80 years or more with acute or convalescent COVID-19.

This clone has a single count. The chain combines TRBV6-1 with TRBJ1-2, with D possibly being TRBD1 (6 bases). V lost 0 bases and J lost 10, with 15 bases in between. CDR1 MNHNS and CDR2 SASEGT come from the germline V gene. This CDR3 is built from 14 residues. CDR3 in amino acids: CASSEAHRDGPYTF. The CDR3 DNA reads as TGTGCCAGCAGTGAAGCGCACAGGGACGGCCCCTACACCTTC.

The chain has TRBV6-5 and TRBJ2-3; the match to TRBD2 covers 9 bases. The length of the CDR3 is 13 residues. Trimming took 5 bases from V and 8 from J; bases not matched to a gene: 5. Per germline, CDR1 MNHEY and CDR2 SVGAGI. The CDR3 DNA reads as TGTGCCAGCAGTCCGGGACTAGCATCTACGCAGTATTTT. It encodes CASSPGLASTQYF.

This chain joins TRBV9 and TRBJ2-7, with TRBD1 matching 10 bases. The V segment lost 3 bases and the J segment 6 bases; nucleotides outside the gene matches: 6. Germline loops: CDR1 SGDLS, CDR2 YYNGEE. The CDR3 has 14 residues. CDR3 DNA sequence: TGTGCCAGCAGCGCCCGGGACAGGGGAACCGAGCAGTACTTC. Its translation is CASSARDRGTEQYF.

The CDR3 sequence: CASSPKGLRGITEAFF. CDR3 sequence (DNA): TGTGCCAGCAGTCCAAAGGGGCTTCGGGGGATCACTGAAGCTTTCTTT. The chain employs TRBV27 and TRBJ1-1; maybe TRBD1 (5 bases). CDR3 length: 16 amino acids. V was shortened by 5 bases and J by 4 bases, with 20 bases between the two germline ends. CDR1 is MNHEY and CDR2 is SMNVEV in the germline V gene (reference sequence).

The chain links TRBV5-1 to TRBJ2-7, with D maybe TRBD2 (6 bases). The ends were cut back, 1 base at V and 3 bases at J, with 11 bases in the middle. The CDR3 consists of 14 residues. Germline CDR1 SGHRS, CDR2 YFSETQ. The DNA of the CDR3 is TGCGCCAGCAGCTTGACGGGAGAAGGCTACGAGCAGTACTTC. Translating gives CASSLTGEGYEQYF.

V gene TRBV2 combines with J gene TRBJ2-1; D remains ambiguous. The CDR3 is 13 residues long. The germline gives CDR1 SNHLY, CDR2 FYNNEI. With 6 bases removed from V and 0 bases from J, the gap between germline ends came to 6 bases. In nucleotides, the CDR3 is TGTGCCAGCAGGTCAAACTCCTACAATGAGCAGTTCTTC. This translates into CASRSNSYNEQFF.

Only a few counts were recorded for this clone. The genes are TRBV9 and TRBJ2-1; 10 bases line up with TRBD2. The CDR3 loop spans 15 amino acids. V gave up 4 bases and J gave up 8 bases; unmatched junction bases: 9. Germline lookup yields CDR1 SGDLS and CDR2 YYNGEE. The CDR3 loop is CASSSSSGRRDEQFF. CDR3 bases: TGTGCCAGCAGCTCATCTAGCGGGAGAAGGGATGAGCAGTTCTTC.

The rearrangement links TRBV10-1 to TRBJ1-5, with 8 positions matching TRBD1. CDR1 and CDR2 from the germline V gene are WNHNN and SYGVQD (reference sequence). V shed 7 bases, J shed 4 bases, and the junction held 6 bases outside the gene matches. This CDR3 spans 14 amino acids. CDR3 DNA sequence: TGCGCCAGCATCGACAGGGGAGCAAATCAGCCCCAGCATTTT. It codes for CASIDRGANQPQHF.

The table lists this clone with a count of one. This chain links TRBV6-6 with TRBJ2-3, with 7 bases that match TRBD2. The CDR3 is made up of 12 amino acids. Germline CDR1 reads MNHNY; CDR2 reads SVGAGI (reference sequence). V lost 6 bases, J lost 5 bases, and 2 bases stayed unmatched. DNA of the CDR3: TGTGCCAGCAGGTTAGCGGGAGATACGCAGTATTTT. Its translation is CASRLAGDTQYF.

The CDR3 nucleotides are TGTGCCAGCAGTTTAGCAGGGCGTCAGCCCCAGCATTTT. This sequence encodes CASSLAGRQPQHF. V and J are TRBV28 and TRBJ1-5; possible D gene TRBD1, 5 bases. The V end lost 2 bases, the J end lost 6 bases, and 8 bases lay between the germline ends. This CDR3 is built from 13 residues. CDR1 is MDHEN and CDR2 is SYDVKM in the germline V gene.

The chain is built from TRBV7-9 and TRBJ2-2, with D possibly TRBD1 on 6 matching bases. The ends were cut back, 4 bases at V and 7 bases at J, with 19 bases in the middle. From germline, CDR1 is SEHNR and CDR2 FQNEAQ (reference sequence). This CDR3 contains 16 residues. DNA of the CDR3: TGTGCCAGCAGCTCAAGGGGTTGGGGGCAAGGCGGGGAGCTGTTTTTT. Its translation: CASSSRGWGQGGELFF.

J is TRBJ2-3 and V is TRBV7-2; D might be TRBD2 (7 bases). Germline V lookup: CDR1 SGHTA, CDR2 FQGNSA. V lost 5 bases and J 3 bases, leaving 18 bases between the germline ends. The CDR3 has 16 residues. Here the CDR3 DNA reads TGTGCCAGCAGCCCTACTGGGGGGGCCGGAACAGATACGCAGTATTTT. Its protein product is CASSPTGGAGTDTQYF.

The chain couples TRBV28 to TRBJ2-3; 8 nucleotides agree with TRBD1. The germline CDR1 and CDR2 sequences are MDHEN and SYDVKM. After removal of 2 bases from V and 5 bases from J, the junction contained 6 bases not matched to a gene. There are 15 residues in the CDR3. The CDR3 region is CASSLLQGAKDTQYF. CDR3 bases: TGTGCCAGCAGTTTACTCCAGGGGGCCAAAGATACGCAGTATTTT.

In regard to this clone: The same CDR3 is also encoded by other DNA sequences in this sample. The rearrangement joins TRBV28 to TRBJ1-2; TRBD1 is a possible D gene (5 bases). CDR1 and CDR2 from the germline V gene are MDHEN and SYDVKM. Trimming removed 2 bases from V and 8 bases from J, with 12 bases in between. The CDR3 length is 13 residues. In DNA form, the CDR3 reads TGTGCCAGCAGTTTAGAAGGGGCGCGGGGCTACACCTTC. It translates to CASSLEGARGYTF.

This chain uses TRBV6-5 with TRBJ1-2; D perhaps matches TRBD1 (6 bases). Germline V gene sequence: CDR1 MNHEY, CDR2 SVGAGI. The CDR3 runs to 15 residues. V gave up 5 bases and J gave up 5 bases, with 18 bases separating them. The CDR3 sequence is CASSTRTAEVYGYTF. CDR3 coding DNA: TGTGCCAGCAGTACGAGGACAGCCGAGGTTTATGGCTACACCTTC.

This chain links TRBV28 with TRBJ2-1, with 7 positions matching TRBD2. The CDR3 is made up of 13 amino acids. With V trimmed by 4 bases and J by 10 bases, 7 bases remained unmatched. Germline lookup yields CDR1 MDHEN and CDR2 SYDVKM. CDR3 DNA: TGTGCCAGCAGTTCCCCCCCGGGAGGCGAGCAGTTCTTC. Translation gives CASSSPPGGEQFF.